These 22 T cell receptor beta chains came from one sample sequenced in a study of cytomegalovirus exposure and HLA in healthy donors. Primers for the PCR totalled 60 Vbeta and 13 Jbeta. Only in-frame clones appear in the TCRdb table, and some are missing; sequencing was by immunoSEQ multiplex PCR. The top ten clones hold 3% to 4% of a sample with around 100,000 clones, roughly 85% of them seen once. Material: PBMCs. All receptors come from a woman aged 35 to 49 in good health and CMV-seronegative.

The chain uses TRBV19 and TRBJ2-4, with D tentatively TRBD2 (6 bases). From germline, CDR1 is LNHDA and CDR2 SQIVND (reference sequence). Trimming took off 7 bases at V and 0 bases at J, with 16 bases between the two ends. The CDR3 length is 16 residues. The CDR3 sequence is CASNSGGARAKNIQYF. CDR3 nucleotide sequence: TGTGCCAGTAACTCCGGGGGTGCGCGAGCCAAAAACATTCAGTACTTC.

The rearrangement joins TRBV7-6 to TRBJ2-1; the D gene is possibly TRBD2 (5 bases). Trimming took off 1 base at V and 5 bases at J, with 12 bases between the two ends. CDR1 and CDR2 from the germline V gene are SGHVS and FNYEAQ. There are 15 residues in the CDR3. The CDR3 protein is CASSLGRWSNNEQFF. Here the CDR3 DNA reads TGTGCCAGCAGCTTAGGGAGGTGGAGTAACAATGAGCAGTTCTTC.

The gene calls are TRBV5-4 and TRBJ1-2, with 8 bases that match TRBD1. Germline CDR1 is SGHNT and CDR2 is YYREEE (reference sequence). The junction had 1 base not matched to a gene; V was cut back by 1 base and J by 5 bases. This CDR3 is built from 13 residues. In DNA, the CDR3 is TGTGCCAGCAGCTTGAACAGGGGGTATGGCTACACCTTC. It yields the protein CASSLNRGYGYTF.

CDR3 sequence (DNA): TGTGCCAGCAGCTTAGACCTCGGACAGGGCACAACTGAAGCTTTCTTT. It yields the protein CASSLDLGQGTTEAFF. The rearrangement joins TRBV7-9 to TRBJ1-1, with TRBD1 matching over 8 bases. The J segment lost 5 bases and the V segment lost 1 base, leaving 9 bases of the junction unmatched. Germline values: CDR1 SEHNR, CDR2 FQNEAQ (reference sequence). This CDR3 spans 16 amino acids.

This chain joins TRBV6-5 and TRBJ1-1; D is uncertain. The CDR3 has 14 residues. Trimming removed 5 bases at V and 1 base at J, with 11 bases between. CDR1 and CDR2 from the germline V gene are MNHEY and SVGAGI. The CDR3, as DNA: TGTGCCAGCAGTCTTATACACCGGAACACTGAAGCTTTCTTT. This translates into CASSLIHRNTEAFF.

This clone was seen just once. The CDR3 protein is CASSGLDTQYF. The CDR3 nucleotides are TGTGCCAGCAGCGGACTAGATACGCAGTATTTT. This rearrangement joins TRBV9 to TRBJ2-3; D unresolved. V was pared by 3 bases and J by 5 bases, with 4 bases between. Germline loops: CDR1 SGDLS, CDR2 YYNGEE. CDR3 length: 11 amino acids.

This rearrangement joins TRBV5-1 to TRBJ1-5, with D perhaps TRBD1 (5 bases). Germline V gene sequence: CDR1 SGHRS, CDR2 YFSETQ. The CDR3 length is 15 residues. Trimming removed 3 bases from V and 0 bases from J, with 10 bases in between. The CDR3 reads CASSSLGGSNQPQHF. The CDR3 bases are TGCGCCAGCAGCTCCCTCGGGGGTAGCAATCAGCCCCAGCATTTT.

The V call is TRBV7-2, the J call TRBJ2-7; D is possibly TRBD2 (7 bases). CDR1 and CDR2 from the germline V gene are SGHTA and FQGNSA. The CDR3 has 15 amino acids. The V end lost 7 bases, the J end lost 4 bases, and 20 bases lay between the germline ends. The CDR3 is CASNRGGAEKYEQYF. In DNA, the CDR3 is TGTGCCAGCAACCGAGGGGGGGCGGAAAAATACGAGCAGTACTTC.

CDR3 loop: CASSITGGGGNYEQYF. The CDR3 coding sequence is TGCGCCAGCAGTATTACGGGGGGCGGAGGGAACTACGAGCAGTACTTC. The gene calls are TRBV5-1 and TRBJ2-7; weak D call: TRBD2 (7 bases). The CDR3 loop spans 16 amino acids. Germline loops: CDR1 SGHRS, CDR2 YFSETQ. V lost 5 bases, J lost 3 bases, and 21 bases lay in between.

The chain recombines TRBV27 with TRBJ2-5; tentative D call: TRBD1 (5 bases). The length of the CDR3 is 13 residues. Germline V lookup: CDR1 MNHEY, CDR2 SMNVEV (reference sequence). The germline V and J ends were trimmed by 7 bases and 2 bases, with 11 bases remaining between them. CDR3 sequence (DNA): TGTGCCAGCACCAGTGGGGCACAAGAGACCCAGTACTTC. This gives the protein CASTSGAQETQYF.

The chain recombines TRBV5-1 with TRBJ2-5; 7 bases are shared with TRBD2. V dropped 4 bases and J dropped 5; count of bases not matched to a gene: 8. The CDR3 contains 14 residues. Germline assignment: CDR1 SGHRS and CDR2 YFSETQ. The CDR3 region has the DNA TGCGCCAGCAGCCAGACCAGCGGGATGGAGACCCAGTACTTC. Translated, it gives CASSQTSGMETQYF.

The V gene is TRBV19, the J gene TRBJ1-2; D remains ambiguous. This CDR3 has 15 residues. Germline V gene lookup returns CDR1 LNHDA and CDR2 SQIVND (reference sequence). The V and J ends lost 2 bases and 4 bases respectively, with 14 bases between them. CDR3 DNA sequence: TGTGCCAGTAGTATACAGAGGATGGTCTCCTATGGCTACACCTTC. Amino acids: CASSIQRMVSYGYTF.

The chain links TRBV10-2 to TRBJ2-3, with a tentative D call TRBD2 (5 bases). CDR3 length: 12 amino acids. Germline V gene data show CDR1 as WSHSY and CDR2 as SAAADI. The V gene lost 4 bases and the J gene lost 8 bases, with 10 bases spanning the gap. The CDR3 sequence is CASSAPGGTQYF. DNA of the CDR3: TGCGCCAGCAGTGCGCCCGGAGGTACGCAGTATTTT.

This clone was detected once. V and J are TRBV7-9 and TRBJ2-3; 10 nucleotides agree with TRBD2. The J segment lost 6 bases and the V segment lost 5 bases, leaving 11 bases of the junction unmatched. Germline values: CDR1 SEHNR, CDR2 FQNEAQ (reference sequence). The CDR3 spans 16 residues. The CDR3 loop is CASSPRGAGGLDTQYF. CDR3 DNA: TGTGCCAGCAGCCCTCGGGGAGCGGGAGGGTTGGATACGCAGTATTTT.

The rearrangement links TRBV18 to TRBJ2-1; the D gene is possibly TRBD1 (6 bases). This CDR3 spans 14 amino acids. V was pared by 7 bases and J by 2 bases, with 12 bases between. Germline CDR1 reads KGHSH; CDR2 reads LQKENI. The CDR3 DNA is TGTGCCAGCTACTCGACAGGAACCTACAATGAGCAGTTCTTC. Protein product: CASYSTGTYNEQFF.

Details on this clone: The junction does not match germline at one end; this may be a read error. V is TRBV7-9 and J is TRBJ2-7; weak D call: TRBD2 (6 bases). Germline V gene data show CDR1 as SEHNR and CDR2 as FQNEAQ (reference sequence). The CDR3 sequence is 15 residues long. CDR3 in amino acids: CSSSLSGRGSYEQYF. The CDR3 bases are TGTTCCAGCAGCTTAAGCGGGCGAGGCTCCTACGAGCAGTACTTC.

The CDR3 nucleotides read TGTGCCAGTACTTACAGGGGCCGGGCTGAAGCTTTCTTT. This encodes CASTYRGRAEAFF. The chain joins TRBV19 to TRBJ1-1; 7 bases match TRBD1. The CDR3 is 13 amino acids. The junction had 8 bases not matched to a gene; V was cut back by 7 bases and J by 6 bases. Germline V CDR1 and CDR2: LNHDA, SQIVND (reference sequence).

This clone was counted once. The CDR3 coding sequence is TGTGCCAGCAGCGTAGGACCGGGACAGGGGGCCACTGAAGCTTTCTTT. It yields the protein CASSVGPGQGATEAFF. The V and J genes are TRBV9 and TRBJ1-1; TRBD1 matches at 12 bases. Trimming took 0 bases from V and 4 from J; bases not matched to a gene: 4. Germline CDR1 SGDLS, CDR2 YYNGEE. This CDR3 has 16 residues.

CDR3 nucleotides: TGTGCCAGCTCACCTGAAGGGACTGCCACAGATACGCAGTATTTT. Translating gives CASSPEGTATDTQYF. J is TRBJ2-3 and V is TRBV18, with D perhaps matching TRBD2 (6 bases). The germline V gene encodes CDR1 KGHSH and CDR2 LQKENI. Trimming cost V 3 bases and J 2 bases, with 12 bases left between them. CDR3 length equals 15 residues.

V gene TRBV5-1 combines with J gene TRBJ2-5, with TRBD1 identical over 11 bases. Trimming cost V 4 bases and J 4 bases; bases outside gene matches: 6. Germline lookup yields CDR1 SGHRS and CDR2 YFSETQ. There are 15 residues in the CDR3. CDR3 coding DNA: TGCGCCAGCAGCGGCCGGGACAGGGGGTCAGAGACCCAGTACTTC. Translation gives CASSGRDRGSETQYF.

The chain has TRBV10-3 and TRBJ2-7, with 7 positions matching TRBD1. In germline, CDR1 is ENHRY, CDR2 SYGVKD. The CDR3 spans 14 residues. After removal of 8 bases from V and 3 bases from J, the junction contained 10 bases not matched to a gene. DNA of the CDR3: TGTGCCATCGGGTCGGACAGGCTTTACTACGAGCAGTACTTC. Its translation: CAIGSDRLYYEQYF.

This clone was picked up a small number of times. The chain employs TRBV27 and TRBJ1-1; 8 nucleotides line up with TRBD1. Per the germline V gene, CDR1 is MNHEY and CDR2 is SMNVEV (reference sequence). The CDR3 runs 14 residues. V shed 5 bases, J shed 1 base, and the junction held 3 bases outside the gene matches. Written as DNA, the CDR3 is TGTGCCAGCAGTGACAGGGGACAGAACACTGAAGCTTTCTTT. The encoded protein is CASSDRGQNTEAFF.